The 8 T cell receptor beta chains presented below share a single source sample, sequenced in a study of cytomegalovirus exposure and HLA in healthy donors. PCR involved 60 Vbeta and 13 Jbeta primers. Sequencing used immunoSEQ multiplex PCR; TCRdb keeps in-frame clones, though not all of them. The sample has approximately 200,000 clones; approximately 85% are singletons. Material for sequencing was PBMCs. All receptors derive from a woman in her forties or fifties in good health and CMV-seronegative.

The CDR3 DNA reads TGCGCCAGCACCCAGAACAATGAGCAGTTCTTC. It is translated as CASTQNNEQFF. The chain links TRBV5-1 to TRBJ2-1; D is uncertain. The CDR3 extends over 11 amino acids. The germline gives CDR1 SGHRS, CDR2 YFSETQ. V was cut by 6 bases and J by 5 bases, with 6 bases left in between.

The rearrangement joins TRBV6-4 to TRBJ2-2; TRBD2 matches 7 bases. V lost 5 bases to trimming and J lost 1 base; unmatched junction nucleotides: 7. The V gene's germline CDR1 is MRHNA and CDR2 SNTAGT. This CDR3 region has 16 residues. CDR3 bases: TGTGCCAGCAGTAACGCGGGAGAGAGGAACACCGGGGAGCTGTTTTTT. It specifies CASSNAGERNTGELFF.

The rearrangement uses TRBV5-6 and TRBJ2-1; 8 bases agree with TRBD2. CDR3 length: 14 residues. V shed 4 bases and J 5 bases; nucleotides not matched to a gene: 5. The germline V gene has CDR1 SGHDT and CDR2 YYEEEE. CDR3 loop: CASSGTRKDNEQFF. The CDR3 coding sequence is TGTGCCAGCAGCGGGACTAGGAAAGACAATGAGCAGTTCTTC. Full variable domain (outside the CDR3, taken from reference TRBV5-6 and TRBJ2-1): DAGVTQSPTHLIKTRGQQVTLRCSPKSGHDTVSWYQQALGQGPQFIFQYYEEEERQRGNFPDRFSGHQFPNYSSELNVNALLLGDSALYLCASSGTRKDNEQFFGPGTRLTVL.

This chain connects TRBV7-3 to TRBJ2-3; no reliable D call. CDR1 is SGHTA and CDR2 is FQGTGA in the germline V gene. CDR3 length equals 18 residues. With 0 bases removed from V and 0 bases from J, the gap between germline ends came to 16 bases. This CDR3 reads CASSLTRRIASSTDTQYF. The CDR3 DNA follows: TGTGCCAGCAGCTTAACGAGGCGGATAGCTTCAAGCACAGATACGCAGTATTTT.

The CDR3 nucleotides read TGTGCCAGCAGTGGACAGGGGAACACCGGGGAGCTGTTTTTT. It translates to CASSGQGNTGELFF. The V and J genes are TRBV2 and TRBJ2-2; 7 bases match TRBD1. Germline values: CDR1 SNHLY, CDR2 FYNNEI. V lost 4 bases to trimming and J lost 1 base; unmatched junction nucleotides: 0. This CDR3 comprises 14 residues. The whole variable domain, remainder taken from reference TRBV2 and TRBJ2-2, is EPEVTQTPSHQVTQMGQEVILRCVPISNHLYFYWYRQILGQKVEFLVSFYNNEISEKSEIFDDQFSVERPDGSNFTLKIRSTKLEDSAMYFCASSGQGNTGELFFGEGSRLTVL.

V usage is TRBV7-2 and J usage is TRBJ2-4, with 11 bases matching TRBD2. Germline V gives CDR1 SGHTA, CDR2 FQGNSA. Trimming took 4 bases from V and 6 from J; bases not matched to a gene: 8. The CDR3 is 16 amino acids. DNA for the CDR3: TGTGCCAGCAGCTCTCTAGCGGGAGGAGGGGGAAACATTCAGTACTTC. This encodes CASSSLAGGGGNIQYF. Complete variable domain (other parts from reference TRBV7-2 and TRBJ2-4): GAGVSQSPSNKVTEKGKDVELRCDPISGHTALYWYRQSLGQGLEFLIYFQGNSAPDKSGLPSDRFSAERTGGSVSTLTIQRTQQEDSAVYLCASSSLAGGGGNIQYFGAGTRLSVL.

The V gene is TRBV7-9, the J gene TRBJ1-5; a weak D match, TRBD1 (5 bases). Trimming took 5 bases from V and 2 from J, leaving 7 bases between them. The V gene's germline CDR1 is SEHNR and CDR2 FQNEAQ (reference sequence). The length of the CDR3 is 13 residues. CDR3 residues: CASSLQGNQPQHF. The CDR3 nucleotides read TGTGCCAGCAGCCTACAGGGCAATCAGCCCCAGCATTTT.

On this clone itself: The same CDR3 also results from other DNA sequences found in this sample. The rearrangement links TRBV18 to TRBJ1-1; 7 bases are shared with TRBD1. CDR1 is KGHSH and CDR2 is LQKENI in the germline V gene. CDR3 size: 13 residues. Trimming took 6 bases from V and 0 from J; bases not matched to a gene: 1. Here the CDR3 DNA reads TGTGCCAGCTCTCAGGGGGTGAACACTGAAGCTTTCTTT. Residues: CASSQGVNTEAFF.